Below, 25 T cell receptor beta chains from the same sample are listed, as sequenced in a study of regulatory T cells in long-lasting Graves disease. Described time point: newly diagnosed GD, antithyroid drugs for less than 3 months. PBMC-derived RNA was used for the TCR library. Construction of the TCR beta libraries employed iRepertoire HTBI primers in conjunction with Arm-PCR of CDR3 regions. MiXCR was run by TCRdb on the multiplex PCR reads, yielding one entry per CDR3 protein. The sample consists of 400,000 to 450,000 distinct CDR3 sequences, about a sixth of them appearing once. The data were also submitted as part of a second study, on T cells in Graves' hyperthyroidism and ophthalmopathy.

The sample here was peripheral blood mononuclear cells (PBMCs), taken at new diagnosis, from a patient treated with antithyroid drugs. These TCRs come from a woman aged 25 to 45 with Graves disease.

This clonotype was counted at least ten times. The V call is TRBV29-1, the J call TRBJ1-1, with a possible D match to TRBD1 (5 bases). The CDR3 runs to 12 residues. Germline CDR1 SQVTM, CDR2 ANQGSEA. V was clipped by 7 bases and J by 5 bases, with 14 bases between them. The CDR3, as DNA: TGCAGCGCCGGTGGGGGAGAGACTGAAGCTTTCTTT. Translated: CSAGGGETEAFF. Supplemented by reference TRBV29-1 and TRBJ1-1, the full variable domain reads SAVISQKPSRDICQRGTSLTIQCQVDSQVTMMFWYRQQPGQSLTLIATANQGSEATYESGFVIDKFPISRPNLTFSTLTVSNMSPEDSSIYLCSAGGGETEAFFGQGTRLTVV.

In this sample, this clonotype turned up many times. The chain couples TRBV6-1 to TRBJ2-7, with 12 bases identical to TRBD2. In germline, CDR1 is MNHNS, CDR2 SASEGT. The CDR3 extends over 17 amino acids. Trimming removed 6 bases from V and 1 base from J; junction bases left unmatched: 10. In nucleotides, the CDR3 is TGTGCCAGCAGCCTAACGACTAGCGGGAGTCGATCCTACGAGCAGTACTTC. Its protein product is CASSLTTSGSRSYEQYF.

In this sample, this clonotype turned up many times. V and J are TRBV19 and TRBJ2-1; either TRBD1 or TRBD2 may supply D (7 bases each). The CDR3 contains 18 residues. Deletions cut 2 bases from V and 0 bases from J, with 17 bases between. Germline CDR1 is LNHDA and CDR2 is SQIVND (reference sequence). CDR3 protein: CASSIQGGWTSSYNEQFF. CDR3 in DNA: TGTGCCAGTAGTATACAGGGGGGGTGGACTAGCTCCTACAATGAGCAGTTCTTC.

The chain couples TRBV18 to TRBJ2-5, with D perhaps matching TRBD1 (6 bases). The CDR3 is made up of 15 amino acids. The germline V and J ends were trimmed by 5 bases and 1 base, with 14 bases remaining between them. CDR1 is KGHSH, CDR2 LQKENI, per germline. The CDR3 coding sequence is TGTGCCAGCTCAGAAGGGGGACGAGTCCAAGAGACCCAGTACTTC. This gives the protein CASSEGGRVQETQYF.

The table lists this clonotype with many counts. V and J are TRBV7-8 and TRBJ1-2, with TRBD1 identical over 7 bases. Unmatched junction bases numbered 6, after V lost 7 bases and J lost 4 bases. The CDR3 sequence is 13 residues long. The germline V gene encodes CDR1 SGHVS and CDR2 FQNEAQ. This CDR3 is CASTTRQGYGYTF. The CDR3 DNA reads TGTGCCAGCACCACCCGACAGGGCTATGGCTACACCTTC.

This clonotype has at least ten counts. The CDR3 DNA reads TGTGCCATCAGTCGAACTAGGGACAGGGAAAACACTGAAGCTTTCTTT. Translation: CAISRTRDRENTEAFF. The chain employs TRBV10-3 and TRBJ1-1; 9 nucleotides agree with TRBD1. Trimming cost V 5 bases and J 2 bases; bases outside gene matches: 9. This CDR3 contains 16 residues. The V gene's germline CDR1 is ENHRY and CDR2 SYGVKD.

In the case of this clonotype: Given a much more abundant clone one base away, this may be a read error. The genes are TRBV2 and TRBJ2-1, with 7 bases lining up with TRBD2. This CDR3 has 15 residues. With 7 bases clipped from V and 6 bases from J, the junction kept 12 bases outside the gene matches. Germline CDR1 and CDR2: SNHLY and FYNNEI. CDR3 amino acids: CASIIVTSFGNEQFF. CDR3 nucleotide sequence: TGTGCCAGCATAATCGTGACTAGCTTTGGCAATGAGCAGTTCTTC.

This clonotype was seen a handful of times. This may be a read error, as it is one base from a much larger clone. The CDR3 bases are TGTGCCAGCAGCTTAAAGAACGAGCAGTACTTC. As protein: CASSLKNEQYF. The chain is built from TRBV7-9 and TRBJ2-7; D uncertain. The V end lost 2 bases, the J end lost 5 bases, and 4 bases lay between the germline ends. The CDR3 is 11 residues long. The germline gives CDR1 SEHNR, CDR2 FQNEAQ (reference sequence). Drawing the rest from reference TRBV7-9 and TRBJ2-7, the complete variable domain is DTGVSQNPRHKITKRGQNVTFRCDPISEHNRLYWYRQTLGQGPEFLTYFQNEAQLEKSRLLSDRFSAERPKGSFSTLEIQRTEQGDSAMYLCASSLKNEQYFGPGTRLTVT.

Comments on this clonotype: This may be a read error: a much more frequent sequence differs by one nucleotide. This sequence joins TRBV11-1 and TRBJ2-7; 9 bases align to TRBD1. The germline V gene has CDR1 SGHAT and CDR2 FQDESV (reference sequence). The length of the CDR3 is 14 residues. The CDR3 region has the DNA TGTGCCAGCAGCCCCTGGACAGGGGCCTACGAGCAGCACTTC. Amino acids: CASSPWTGAYEQHF.

V and J are TRBV14 and TRBJ2-7; D gene unclear. Germline V CDR1 and CDR2: SGHDN, FVKESK. The CDR3 covers 16 residues. The V end was cut by 2 bases, the J end by 7 bases, with 21 bases between. CDR3 nucleotide sequence: TGTGCCAGCAGCCAATACAAGGACCGAGACCTTGGAGAGCAGTACTTC. Its translation: CASSQYKDRDLGEQYF. The full variable domain, with the rest looked up from reference TRBV14 and TRBJ2-7, is EAGVTQFPSHSVIEKGQTVTLRCDPISGHDNLYWYRRVMGKEIKFLLHFVKESKQDESGMPNNRFLAERTGGTYSTLKVQPAELEDSGVYFCASSQYKDRDLGEQYFGPGTRLTVT.

Turning to this clonotype: A far larger clone is one base from this, pointing to a likely read error. V usage is TRBV6-2 or TRBV6-3 and J usage is TRBJ2-5; maybe TRBD1 (5 bases). Judging by the DNA end, TRBJ2-1 fits better; the J call may be wrong. CDR1 and CDR2 (germline): MNHEY, SVGEGT. This CDR3 comprises 15 residues. The DNA for the CDR3 is TGTGCCAGCAGTTACTTAGGGGCGGCGGATTACGAGCAGTTCTTC. It specifies CASSYLGAADYEQFF.

This clonotype has a handful of counts. The chain couples TRBV7-2 to TRBJ1-6, with D unresolved. V was shortened by 8 bases and J by 0 bases, with 14 bases between the two germline ends. Germline-derived CDR1 and CDR2 are SGHTA and FQGNSA. The CDR3 spans 16 residues. The CDR3 here is CASLLTSSSYNSPLHF. In DNA form, the CDR3 reads TGTGCCAGCCTTCTGACCTCCAGCTCCTATAATTCACCCCTCCACTTT.

This clonotype has ten or more counts. The chain joins TRBV27 to TRBJ2-7, with TRBD1 matching over 8 bases. The CDR3 spans 14 residues. With V trimmed by 5 bases and J by 7 bases, 10 bases remained unmatched. CDR1 and CDR2 from the germline V gene are MNHEY and SMNVEV (reference sequence). In DNA form, the CDR3 reads TGTGCCAGCAGTGCGGACAGGGCCCTGTGGGAGCAGTACTTC. This codes for CASSADRALWEQYF.

The chain combines TRBV7-2 with TRBJ2-7; D call uncertain. The V gene's germline CDR1 is SGHTA and CDR2 FQGNSA. Trimming shortened V by 2 bases and J by 7 bases, and 24 bases separated the two germline ends. The CDR3 length is 17 residues. Written as DNA, the CDR3 is TGTGCCAGCAGCTTAAAACCTGGCCGGCGCCTTCTTAATGAGCAGTACTTC. Amino acids: CASSLKPGRRLLNEQYF.

This clonotype was picked up a small number of times. The CDR3 protein is CAISLTGSNYGYTF. The CDR3 bases are TGTGCCATCAGCCTGACAGGGTCTAACTATGGCTACACCTTC. The rearrangement uses TRBV10-3 and TRBJ1-2; 7 bases line up with TRBD1. The junction had 4 bases not matched to a gene; V was cut back by 6 bases and J by 0 bases. Germline V lookup: CDR1 ENHRY, CDR2 SYGVKD. The length of the CDR3 is 14 residues.

This clonotype came up a few times. One junction end disagrees with the germline gene, perhaps due to a read error. CDR3 in DNA: TGCGCCAGCAGCGAAGAGGAGGGGGCCTTGAGCTCCTACGAGCAGTACTTC. Translating gives CASSEEEGALSSYEQYF. The gene calls are TRBV4-1 and TRBJ2-7; tentative D call: TRBD1 (7 bases). Germline V gene sequence: CDR1 MGHRA, CDR2 YSYEKL. This CDR3 has 17 amino acids.

This clonotype was recorded many times. The chain has TRBV4-1 and TRBJ2-1; D perhaps matches TRBD1 (10 bases). Trimming took off 4 bases at V and 4 bases at J, with 26 bases between the two ends. This CDR3 region has 19 residues. Looked up from germline, CDR1 is MGHRA and CDR2 is YSYEKL. The CDR3 nucleotides read TGCGCCAGCAGCCGAAGACAGGGGGCCCGGCTAGCGGGATACAATGAGCAGTTCTTC. This translates into CASSRRQGARLAGYNEQFF.

This clonotype was seen repeatedly, ten times or more. The J gene is TRBJ2-7, the V gene TRBV7-2; TRBD2 matches at 14 bases. Germline-derived CDR1 and CDR2 are SGHTA and FQGNSA. The CDR3 spans 17 residues. The J segment lost 2 bases and the V segment lost 4 bases, leaving 7 bases of the junction unmatched. The CDR3 DNA reads TGTGCCAGCAGCTCCCGCTCGACTAGCGGGAGGGCCTACGAGCAGTACTTC. Protein product: CASSSRSTSGRAYEQYF.

On this clonotype itself: It is likely a read error: a sequence one base away is far more abundant. The chain employs TRBV7-8 and TRBJ1-5, with TRBD1 matching over 9 bases. CDR3 size: 16 residues. J gave up 7 bases and V 5 bases, and 12 bases lay outside the gene matches. CDR1 and CDR2 (germline): SGHVS, FQNEAQ. The CDR3, as DNA: TGTGCCAGCAGCCCCGAGGGACAGGGACTTGGCCAGCCCCAGCATTTT. Translation: CASSPEGQGLGQPQHF.

CDR3 in DNA: TGTGCCAGCAGCCAAGTCGCTAGTTACGAGCAGTACTTC. Amino acid sequence: CASSQVASYEQYF. The chain employs TRBV14 and TRBJ2-7; unclear D gene. The CDR3 extends over 13 amino acids. Germline lookup yields CDR1 SGHDN and CDR2 FVKESK. Trimming took off 1 base at V and 4 bases at J, with 8 bases between the two ends.

This clonotype was seen ten or more times. This chain uses TRBV28 with TRBJ2-3; TRBD1 is a possible D gene (6 bases). This CDR3 has 14 residues. The ends were cut back, 5 bases at V and 5 bases at J, with 14 bases in the middle. The germline CDR1 and CDR2 sequences are MDHEN and SYDVKM. DNA of the CDR3: TGTGCCAGCAGTCACAGGGTCACGGGAGATACGCAGTATTTT. Translating gives CASSHRVTGDTQYF. Full variable domain (outside the CDR3, taken from reference TRBV28 and TRBJ2-3): DVKVTQSSRYLVKRTGEKVFLECVQDMDHENMFWYRQDPGLGLRLIYFSYDVKMKEKGDIPEGYSVSREKKERFSLILESASTNQTSMYLCASSHRVTGDTQYFGPGTRLTVL.

The J gene is TRBJ2-7, the V gene TRBV20-1; unclear D gene. With 7 bases removed from V and 3 bases from J, the gap between germline ends came to 16 bases. Germline CDR1 and CDR2: DFQATT and SNEGSKA (reference sequence). The CDR3 contains 13 residues. CDR3 region: CSVPQESYYEQYF. The CDR3 DNA sequence: TGCAGTGTACCTCAGGAGTCATACTACGAGCAGTACTTC.

This clonotype was picked up many times. V usage is TRBV27 and J usage is TRBJ2-7; the match to TRBD1 covers 9 bases. Germline lookup yields CDR1 MNHEY and CDR2 SMNVEV (reference sequence). Trimming cost V 6 bases and J 6 bases; bases outside gene matches: 6. The CDR3 has 13 amino acids. The CDR3 sequence: CASSWDREGEQYF. DNA of the CDR3: TGTGCCAGCAGCTGGGACAGGGAGGGCGAGCAGTACTTC.

There are many counts of this clonotype. The CDR3 protein is CASSTGLNTEAFF. The CDR3, as DNA: TGTGCCAGCAGCACTGGCCTGAACACTGAAGCTTTCTTT. The V gene is TRBV18, the J gene TRBJ1-1; D gene ambiguous. The CDR3 runs 13 residues. Between the trimmed V and J ends, which lost 8 bases and 0 bases, there was a span of 10 bases. The V gene's germline CDR1 is KGHSH and CDR2 LQKENI.

This clonotype was picked up a small number of times. This chain connects TRBV5-6 to TRBJ2-5; 8 positions match TRBD2. J lost 1 base, V lost 2 bases, and 1 base had no gene match. Germline loops: CDR1 SGHDT, CDR2 YYEEEE. The CDR3 runs to 14 residues. The CDR3 loop is CASSFGLAQETQYF. The CDR3 nucleotides read TGTGCCAGCAGCTTTGGACTAGCCCAAGAGACCCAGTACTTC.